This T cell receptor (beta chain) is drawn from a study of blood T cell repertoires in COVID-19. About the study: Sample material is recorded as cDNA or gDNA derived from T cells, B-cell-depleted T cells, or PBMCs.

In the source study's methods: By means of reference gene primer amplification, nucleated cell counts were estimated. Here immunoSEQ multiplex PCR was the method, and the copy in TCRdb shows in-frame clones only, minus some. V and J calls and clone size are as listed in that table; D and trimming were resolved from the DNA. The sample lists around 140,000 clones; approximately 84% were seen once. Adults between about 18 and 95 years of age took part from 24 US areas. Clinical history as reported by participants underpinned cohort assignment. Sequenced sample: PBMCs or T cells enriched from blood (not recorded which). The sequence derives from a woman aged 45-65 years with acute COVID-19.

CDR3 in amino acids: CASSVQFTDTQYF. Written as DNA, the CDR3 is TGTGCCAGCAGCGTACAGTTCACAGATACGCAGTATTTT. The rearrangement links TRBV9 to TRBJ2-3; D remains unclear. V was trimmed by 1 base and J by 2 bases, leaving 5 bases between them. Germline V gene data show CDR1 as SGDLS and CDR2 as YYNGEE. The length of the CDR3 is 13 residues.